A single sample gave rise to the 14 T cell receptor beta chains below, sequenced in a study of T-cell memory formation after mild COVID-19. Via MiXCR, TCRdb re-called the 5' RACE reads, giving one row per CDR3 protein. The sample shows approximately 400,000 distinct CDR3 sequences, approximately 25% of them seen only once. Sequenced: PBMCs or a T cell subset sorted from them (not recorded which). The receptors shown here come from an adult woman who had mild COVID-19 (a few samples of this study predate the infection). Cell type and time point are not known.

This clonotype has more than one count but fewer than ten. This sequence joins TRBV5-5 and TRBJ2-3; TRBD1 aligns across 7 bases. Trimming took 2 bases from V and 0 from J; bases not matched to a gene: 9. The CDR3 is made up of 17 amino acids. CDR1 SGHKS and CDR2 YYEKEE come from the germline V gene (reference sequence). CDR3 coding DNA: TGTGCCAGCAGCTTAGGACAGGTCCTACTTAGCACAGATACGCAGTATTTT. Translation: CASSLGQVLLSTDTQYF.

This clonotype occurred a few times. The chain employs TRBV5-5 and TRBJ1-5, with D maybe TRBD1 (6 bases). The CDR3 totals 18 residues. Per the germline V gene, CDR1 is SGHKS and CDR2 is YYEKEE (reference sequence). Trimming removed 4 bases at V and 0 bases at J, with 20 bases between. The CDR3 DNA reads TGTGCCAGCAGCCAATACGACAGGCTTCGATATAGCAATCAGCCCCAGCATTTT. Its protein product is CASSQYDRLRYSNQPQHF.

The rearrangement uses TRBV2 and TRBJ2-7; 8 bases match TRBD2. CDR3 length: 16 amino acids. The V gene's germline CDR1 is SNHLY and CDR2 FYNNEI. The junction had 16 bases not matched to a gene; V was cut back by 6 bases and J by 6 bases. This CDR3 is CASSMGAGDPTREQYF. CDR3 nucleotide sequence: TGTGCCAGCAGCATGGGAGCGGGGGACCCTACTCGCGAGCAGTACTTC.

The chain joins TRBV6-1 to TRBJ2-3; D not certain. The length of the CDR3 is 13 residues. From germline, CDR1 is MNHNS and CDR2 SASEGT. The V and J ends lost 8 bases and 5 bases respectively, with 14 bases between them. CDR3 region: CASSLGWGDTQYF. For the CDR3, the DNA is TGTGCCAGCTCTCTAGGTTGGGGAGATACGCAGTATTTT.

V is TRBV6-5 and J is TRBJ1-1; 7 bases line up with TRBD1. The CDR3 totals 18 residues. The ends lost 4 bases at V and 0 bases at J; junction bases unmatched: 14. CDR1 is MNHEY, CDR2 SVGAGI, per germline. As DNA, the CDR3 is TGTGCCAGCAGTTCCATCCAGGGAGGGGGCCTACTGAACACTGAAGCTTTCTTT. Residues: CASSSIQGGGLLNTEAFF.

This clonotype was counted ten times or more. The chain carries TRBV7-3 and TRBJ2-1, with a possible D match to TRBD1 (5 bases). CDR1 SGHTA and CDR2 FQGTGA come from the germline V gene. With 5 bases removed from V and 3 bases from J, the gap between germline ends came to 8 bases. This CDR3 region has 13 residues. The CDR3 DNA reads TGTGCCAGCAGCCCCCAGGGCTACAATGAGCAGTTCTTC. This gives the protein CASSPQGYNEQFF.

This clonotype was detected only a few times. This chain's CDR3 is CSVGGGTTYNEQFF. Written as DNA, the CDR3 is TGCAGCGTTGGAGGGGGGACAACCTACAATGAGCAGTTCTTC. The chain carries TRBV29-1 and TRBJ2-1, with D perhaps given as TRBD1 or TRBD2 (6 bases each). This CDR3 comprises 14 residues. Germline values: CDR1 SQVTM, CDR2 ANQGSEA. V lost 4 bases and J 2 bases, leaving 12 bases between the germline ends.

The CDR3 DNA follows: TGTGCCAGCAGTCTTAGACTAGCGGGAGGGCTATACAATGAGCAGTTCTTC. It encodes CASSLRLAGGLYNEQFF. The rearrangement joins TRBV12-3 or TRBV12-4 to TRBJ2-1; 14 nucleotides line up with TRBD2. The junction had 7 bases not matched to a gene; V was cut back by 5 bases and J by 4 bases. This CDR3 region has 17 residues.

The chain uses TRBV4-2 and TRBJ2-7, with TRBD2 identical over 7 bases. Trimming cost V 0 bases and J 2 bases; bases outside gene matches: 13. CDR3 size: 18 residues. Germline assignment: CDR1 LGHNA and CDR2 YNFKEQ. CDR3 amino acids: CASSQDSVAGADTYEQYF. The CDR3 nucleotides read TGTGCCAGCAGCCAAGATTCAGTAGCGGGTGCGGACACCTACGAGCAGTACTTC.

This clonotype was seen only once. The rearrangement joins TRBV19 to TRBJ2-2; D not resolved. The CDR3 is made up of 14 amino acids. V was pared by 3 bases and J by 1 base, with 6 bases between. Per the germline V gene, CDR1 is LNHDA and CDR2 is SQIVND (reference sequence). The CDR3 loop is CASSMYRNTGELFF. The CDR3 DNA reads TGTGCCAGTAGTATGTACAGGAACACCGGGGAGCTGTTTTTT.

This clonotype was seen a few times. V and J are TRBV7-6 and TRBJ2-1; 9 bases align to TRBD2. This CDR3 has 18 residues. V trimming: 0 bases; J trimming: 5 bases; junction bases outside the gene matches: 11. Germline loops: CDR1 SGHVS, CDR2 FNYEAQ. CDR3 region: CASSLAPGRGGPHNEQFF. The DNA for the CDR3 is TGTGCCAGCAGCTTAGCGCCTGGGCGGGGGGGCCCCCACAATGAGCAGTTCTTC.

This clonotype was detected ten times or more. The CDR3 DNA sequence: TGTGCCAGCAGCGAGGGGGAGGCGGACACCGGGGAGCTGTTTTTT. It specifies CASSEGEADTGELFF. The chain is built from TRBV6-5 and TRBJ2-2; TRBD1 or TRBD2 may be the D gene (6 bases each). CDR1 MNHEY and CDR2 SVGAGI come from the germline V gene. Trimming left V 6 bases short and J 3 bases short, with 14 bases between. The CDR3 totals 15 residues.

This clonotype was detected a few times. The chain has TRBV4-2 and TRBJ1-4; D is unresolved. V lost 1 base to trimming and J lost 8 bases, with 11 bases between them. From germline, CDR1 is LGHNA and CDR2 YNFKEQ. CDR3 length: 14 amino acids. The CDR3 here is CASSQGEGKEKLFF. The DNA for the CDR3 is TGTGCCAGCAGCCAAGGGGAGGGCAAGGAAAAACTGTTTTTT.

A few counts support this clonotype. The V call is TRBV6-1, the J call TRBJ2-7, with 9 bases identical to TRBD1. This CDR3 is 15 amino acids long. CDR1 MNHNS and CDR2 SASEGT come from the germline V gene. V trimming: 8 bases; J trimming: 3 bases; junction bases outside the gene matches: 11. The CDR3 region is CASHPGGTGFYEQYF. CDR3 DNA: TGTGCCAGCCATCCGGGCGGGACAGGGTTCTACGAGCAGTACTTC.